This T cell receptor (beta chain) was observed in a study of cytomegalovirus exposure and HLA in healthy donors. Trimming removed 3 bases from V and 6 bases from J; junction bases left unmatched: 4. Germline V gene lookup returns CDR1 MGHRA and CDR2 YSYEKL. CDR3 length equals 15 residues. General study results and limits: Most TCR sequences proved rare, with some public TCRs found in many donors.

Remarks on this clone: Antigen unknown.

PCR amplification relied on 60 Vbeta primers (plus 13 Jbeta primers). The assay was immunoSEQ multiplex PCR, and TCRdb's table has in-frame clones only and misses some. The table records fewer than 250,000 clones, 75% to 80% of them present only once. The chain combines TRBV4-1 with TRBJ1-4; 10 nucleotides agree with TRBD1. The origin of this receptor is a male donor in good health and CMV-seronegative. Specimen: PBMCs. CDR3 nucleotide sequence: TGCGCCAGCAGCCAGCCCGGGACAGGGGATGAAAAACTGTTTTTT. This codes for CASSQPGTGDEKLFF.